This T cell receptor (beta chain) comes out of a study of vaccination effects on CD4 cells after COVID-19. Findings of the study overall: By a late point after vaccination, infection- and vaccine-induced clones had shrunk markedly through clonal contraction.

Notes on this clone: Antigen specificity is unknown.

The data were produced by immunoSEQ multiplex PCR, yet TCRdb's version contains in-frame clones alone and is incomplete. The data hold more than 40,000 clones, with nearly 75% observed a single time. ViraFEST assay sequencing came after antigen-specific CD4+ T cells were expanded with viral peptide pools. It was after around 10 days of culture that CD4+ T cells were isolated. Of the BNT162b2 and mRNA-1273 vaccines, participants received two doses of one or the other. According to the study, vaccine recipients showed no prior SARS-CoV-2 infection and negative nucleocapsid antibodies. The authors replaced half the medium with IL-2 medium on days 3 and 7. The TCR sequence derives from a human donor who received a COVID-19 vaccine. The material was CD4+ T cells from PBMCs cultured with HCoV-OC43 spike peptides, obtained after COVID-19 vaccination. Subset noted: HCoV-OC43 spike overlapping peptide pool stimulation.

The CDR3 DNA follows: TGCGCCAGCAGCCAAGATTGGGGACTAGCGGGAGGTACGCAGTATTTT. It translates to CASSQDWGLAGGTQYF. The rearrangement links TRBV4-1 to TRBJ2-3; the match to TRBD2 covers 15 bases. Looked up from germline, CDR1 is MGHRA and CDR2 is YSYEKL. The CDR3 has 16 amino acids. Trimming took 0 bases from V and 8 from J; bases not matched to a gene: 3.